These T cell receptor beta chains were read from a single sample in a study of naive and memory T cell subsets. TCRdb recomputed calls from the UMI-ligation and nested PCR reads with MiXCR, one row per CDR3 protein. The top ten hold 1.6% of the sample, which has around 90,000 distinct CDR3 sequences, roughly 7% seen once. The sample taken for sequencing was central memory CD4+ T cells from blood. These receptors were collected from a human donor in good health. Both conserved end residues are part of each CDR3. The order of the fields is J gene, clone size, D gene, V gene, CDR3 protein, CDR3 DNA. The D gene is left open where the match is weak. Size is omitted from some rows. Given values are once, few, many or a class for expanded clones.

TRBJ1-1	many	-	TRBV4-2	CASSELSTEAFF	TGTGCCAGCAGTGAGTTGAGCACTGAAGCTTTCTTT
TRBJ1-1	many	-	TRBV29-1	CSVVDRTSEAFF	TGCAGCGTCGTTGACAGGACCTCTGAAGCTTTCTTT
TRBJ2-5	medium-sized	-	TRBV4-3	CASSQRPEGQTQYF	TGCGCCAGCAGCCAACGTCCGGAAGGGCAGACCCAGTACTTC
TRBJ2-1	-	-	TRBV19	CASSTATGNEQFF	TGTGCCAGTAGTACCGCCACAGGGAATGAGCAGTTCTTC
TRBJ1-2	many	-	TRBV5-1	CASSLEGRDTYGYTF	TGCGCCAGCAGCTTGGAAGGGCGGGACACCTATGGCTACACCTTC
TRBJ1-6	many	-	TRBV12-3/TRBV12-4	CASRSGLGAPLHF	TGTGCCAGCAGGTCCGGGCTGGGGGCACCCCTCCACTTT
TRBJ1-2	many	-	TRBV14	CASSQGGKSNYGYTF	TGTGCCAGCAGCCAAGGTGGCAAGAGTAACTATGGCTACACCTTC
TRBJ1-1	many	TRBD1	TRBV7-2	CASSRDRQDPRGAFF	TGTGCCAGCAGCCGGGACAGACAGGACCCACGGGGAGCTTTCTTT
TRBJ1-1	-	-	TRBV4-3	CASSQEPGSEAFF	TGCGCCAGCAGCCAAGAGCCCGGATCTGAAGCTTTCTTT
TRBJ1-2	many	-	TRBV4-3	CASSQDLGGSRSLYGYTF	TGCGCCAGCAGCCAAGATTTGGGGGGCTCCAGGAGCCTTTATGGCTACACCTTC
TRBJ2-1	-	-	TRBV14	CASSPITSGGAYNEQFF	TGTGCCAGCAGCCCTATAACCTCAGGGGGGGCCTACAATGAGCAGTTCTTC
TRBJ1-2	-	-	TRBV4-2	CASSQDWINYGYTF	TGTGCCAGCAGCCAAGATTGGATAAACTATGGCTACACCTTC
TRBJ2-5	many	-	TRBV3-1	CASSPRRETQYF	TGTGCCAGCAGCCCCCGGAGAGAGACCCAGTACTTC
TRBJ2-1	many	TRBD1	TRBV28	CASTRTGGYNEQFF	TGTGCCAGCACCCGGACAGGGGGCTACAATGAGCAGTTCTTC
TRBJ2-3	many	TRBD1	TRBV9	CASSDRGMGTDTQYF	TGTGCCAGCAGCGACAGGGGAATGGGCACAGATACGCAGTATTTT
TRBJ2-7	few	TRBD2	TRBV7-2	CASSLVGREGRHEQYF	TGTGCCAGCAGCTTAGTGGGGCGGGAGGGTCGGCACGAGCAGTACTTC
TRBJ2-5	many	-	TRBV7-9	CASSLGSGFLETQYF	TGTGCCAGCAGCTTGGGTTCGGGGTTCCTGGAGACCCAGTACTTC
TRBJ1-1	many	-	TRBV7-2	CASSTTVNTEAFF	TGTGCCAGCAGCACGACGGTGAACACTGAAGCTTTCTTT
TRBJ1-2	many	-	TRBV5-1	CASSSGLGGNYGYTF	TGCGCCAGCAGCTCAGGACTCGGGGGGAACTATGGCTACACCTTC
TRBJ1-1	-	TRBD1	TRBV19	CASSKTGGTEAFF	TGTGCCAGTAGTAAGACAGGGGGCACTGAAGCTTTCTTT
TRBJ1-2	-	-	TRBV7-2	CASSSTYVSNYGYTF	TGTGCCAGCAGCTCCACCTACGTCAGCAACTATGGCTACACCTTC
TRBJ2-7	-	-	TRBV29-1	CSARDTFYEQYF	TGCAGCGCCAGGGACACATTCTACGAGCAGTACTTC
TRBJ1-5	many	TRBD1	TRBV6-2/TRBV6-3	CASSSADRAKGQPQHF	TGTGCCAGCAGTTCTGCGGACAGGGCTAAAGGTCAGCCCCAGCATTTT
TRBJ2-7	-	TRBD1	TRBV24-1	CATSGQGSYEQYF	TGTGCCACCAGTGGACAGGGATCCTACGAGCAGTACTTC
TRBJ2-3	many	-	TRBV12-3/TRBV12-4	CASRWGGSTDTQYF	TGTGCCAGCAGGTGGGGAGGCTCCACAGATACGCAGTATTTT
TRBJ1-5	many	TRBD1	TRBV18	CASSPTGQRNQPQHF	TGTGCCAGCTCACCGACGGGACAGCGGAATCAGCCCCAGCATTTT
TRBJ1-1	few	-	TRBV7-9	CASSHLTAGAGEAFF	TGTGCCAGCAGCCATCTTACCGCAGGGGCAGGGGAAGCTTTCTTT